The 18 T cell receptor beta chains below come from one sample, sequenced in a study of blood T cell repertoires in COVID-19. The repertoire was sequenced with immunoSEQ multiplex PCR; TCRdb's copy has only in-frame clones and lacks some. The table has a few hundred thousand clones, about 85% seen once. Sample: peripheral blood. All receptors derive from a woman aged 18-29 years with acute or convalescent COVID-19.

CDR3 sequence reads: CASAEAAKNIQYF. The CDR3, as DNA: TGTGCCAGTGCAGAGGCAGCCAAAAACATTCAGTACTTC. The rearrangement uses TRBV6-5 and TRBJ2-4; D is unclear. This CDR3 has 13 amino acids. Per germline, CDR1 MNHEY and CDR2 SVGAGI. V was pared by 9 bases and J by 0 bases, with 9 bases between.

The chain uses TRBV3-1 (or the pseudogene TRBV3-2) and TRBJ2-6; D is perhaps TRBD2 (5 bases). V shed 7 bases and J shed 2 bases, with 9 bases lying between them. The CDR3 is 14 amino acids. The germline V gene encodes CDR1 LGHDT and CDR2 YNNKEL (reference sequence). CDR3 DNA sequence: TGTGCCAGCACCGGGGTGACTGGGGCCAACGTCCTGACTTTC. Its translation: CASTGVTGANVLTF.

This clone was recorded only once. The chain employs TRBV4-2 and TRBJ2-5, with unresolved D. Germline-derived CDR1 and CDR2 are LGHNA and YNFKEQ. Trimming took 1 base from V and 5 from J, leaving 11 bases between them. The CDR3 has 14 residues. CDR3 protein: CASSQGSGSETQYF. The CDR3, as DNA: TGTGCCAGCAGCCAAGGGTCCGGGTCGGAGACCCAGTACTTC.

This chain joins TRBV29-1 and TRBJ2-7; weak D call: TRBD2 (6 bases). Deletions cut 5 bases from V and 6 bases from J, with 14 bases between. Germline CDR1 is SQVTM and CDR2 is ANQGSEA. The CDR3 is made up of 12 amino acids. The CDR3 loop reads CSVLVEGSEQYF. The CDR3 region has the DNA TGCAGCGTTCTGGTGGAGGGATCCGAGCAGTACTTC.

The J gene is TRBJ2-1, the V gene TRBV3-1 (or the pseudogene TRBV3-2); 8 bases line up with TRBD2. Losses at the gene ends were 1 base for V and 0 bases for J; bases not matched to a gene: 5. Germline V lookup: CDR1 LGHDT, CDR2 YNNKEL (reference sequence). This CDR3 has 17 residues. The chain's CDR3 is CASSQARLASSYNEQFF. CDR3 coding DNA: TGTGCCAGCAGCCAAGCGAGACTAGCGAGCTCCTACAATGAGCAGTTCTTC.

The chain recombines TRBV6-1 with TRBJ1-2, with 9 positions matching TRBD1. With 2 bases clipped from V and 8 bases from J, the junction kept 3 bases outside the gene matches. This CDR3 has 13 amino acids. Germline V CDR1 and CDR2: MNHNS, SASEGT. Here the CDR3 reads CASSETGGDGYTF. CDR3 DNA sequence: TGTGCCAGCAGTGAAACAGGGGGCGACGGCTACACCTTC.

The chain carries TRBV6-1 and TRBJ1-5, with a possible D match to TRBD1 (6 bases). The ends were cut back, 0 bases at V and 2 bases at J, with 8 bases in the middle. The germline gives CDR1 MNHNS, CDR2 SASEGT. This CDR3 has 15 amino acids. CDR3 DNA sequence: TGTGCCAGCAGTGAAGCAGGGGGTCGCAATCAGCCCCAGCATTTT. Translating gives CASSEAGGRNQPQHF.

The chain carries TRBV10-1 and TRBJ2-3; 9 nucleotides line up with TRBD1. J gave up 5 bases and V 3 bases, and 6 bases lay outside the gene matches. CDR1 and CDR2 from the germline V gene are WNHNN and SYGVQD (reference sequence). This CDR3 is 15 amino acids long. In nucleotides, the CDR3 is TGCGCCAGCAGTGATTCGACAGGGGGGGGAGATACGCAGTATTTT. Protein sequence: CASSDSTGGGDTQYF.

The rearrangement uses TRBV15 and TRBJ2-1; 8 bases are shared with TRBD2. V trimming: 3 bases; J trimming: 0 bases; junction bases outside the gene matches: 4. The CDR3 loop spans 16 amino acids. Germline-derived CDR1 and CDR2 are LNHNV and YYDKDF (reference sequence). The CDR3 region is CATSRKRESSYNEQFF. The CDR3 nucleotides read TGTGCCACCAGCAGGAAGCGGGAGAGCTCCTACAATGAGCAGTTCTTC. Drawing the rest from reference TRBV15 and TRBJ2-1, the complete variable domain is DAMVIQNPRYQVTQFGKPVTLSCSQTLNHNVMYWYQQKSSQAPKLLFHYYDKDFNNEADTPDNFQSRRPNTSFCFLDIRSPGLGDTAMYLCATSRKRESSYNEQFFGPGTRLTVL.

The chain combines TRBV7-9 with TRBJ1-1; no firm D call. CDR1 and CDR2 (germline): SEHNR, FQNEAQ (reference sequence). Trimming took 2 bases from V and 3 from J, leaving 7 bases between them. The CDR3 spans 13 residues. CDR3 residues: CASSLHADTEAFF. The CDR3 DNA reads TGTGCCAGCAGCTTACACGCGGACACTGAAGCTTTCTTT.

The CDR3 region is CASSHTTGENTEAFF. CDR3 in DNA: TGTGCCAGCAGCCATACGACAGGGGAGAACACTGAAGCTTTCTTT. V gene TRBV7-9 combines with J gene TRBJ1-1; 8 positions agree with TRBD1. Per germline, CDR1 SEHNR and CDR2 FQNEAQ (reference sequence). V shed 5 bases, J shed 1 base, and the junction held 6 bases outside the gene matches. The length of the CDR3 is 15 residues. Based on the CDR3 plus reference TRBV7-9 and TRBJ1-1, the full variable domain is DTGVSQNPRHKITKRGQNVTFRCDPISEHNRLYWYRQTLGQGPEFLTYFQNEAQLEKSRLLSDRFSAERPKGSFSTLEIQRTEQGDSAMYLCASSHTTGENTEAFFGQGTRLTVV.

V usage is TRBV6-5 and J usage is TRBJ1-2; D might be TRBD1 (6 bases). Trimming took 6 bases from V and 3 from J, leaving 11 bases between them. Germline V CDR1 and CDR2: MNHEY, SVGAGI. The length of the CDR3 is 13 residues. The CDR3 region has the DNA TGTGCCAGCAGCTTGGGACAATACTATGGCTACACCTTC. Residues: CASSLGQYYGYTF.

This chain uses TRBV5-1 with TRBJ1-2, with 9 bases matching TRBD1. This CDR3 has 15 residues. Germline loops: CDR1 SGHRS, CDR2 YFSETQ. V was clipped by 0 bases and J by 7 bases; unmatched bases: 7. CDR3 sequence reads: CASSLDRGRNSGYTF. The CDR3, as DNA: TGCGCCAGCAGCTTGGACAGGGGGCGAAATAGTGGCTACACCTTC.

J is TRBJ1-1 and V is TRBV19, with D possibly being TRBD1 (6 bases). V lost 7 bases, J lost 3 bases, and 18 bases lay in between. Germline-derived CDR1 and CDR2 are LNHDA and SQIVND (reference sequence). The CDR3 is made up of 15 amino acids. As DNA, the CDR3 is TGTGCCAGTACCGCTGGCTGGGGGCCCGACACTGAAGCTTTCTTT. Protein product: CASTAGWGPDTEAFF.

The chain uses TRBV11-1 and TRBJ2-7; perhaps TRBD1 as D (6 bases). The CDR3 extends over 15 amino acids. CDR1 SGHAT and CDR2 FQDESV come from the germline V gene (reference sequence). V dropped 1 base and J dropped 6 bases, with 16 bases sitting between them. This CDR3 is CASSLEGLEGGEQYF. For the CDR3, the DNA is TGTGCCAGCAGCTTAGAGGGTTTGGAAGGGGGCGAGCAGTACTTC.

The rearrangement uses TRBV19 and TRBJ1-1, with a possible D match to TRBD1 (6 bases). CDR1 is LNHDA and CDR2 is SQIVND in the germline V gene (reference sequence). Trimming took off 3 bases at V and 1 base at J, with 18 bases between the two ends. The CDR3 spans 17 residues. The CDR3 sequence: CASSISWTEGPNTEAFF. In DNA, the CDR3 is TGTGCCAGTAGTATCAGCTGGACAGAGGGGCCGAACACTGAAGCTTTCTTT. Supplemented by reference TRBV19 and TRBJ1-1, the full variable domain reads DGGITQSPKYLFRKEGQNVTLSCEQNLNHDAMYWYRQDPGQGLRLIYYSQIVNDFQKGDIAEGYSVSREKKESFPLTVTSAQKNPTAFYLCASSISWTEGPNTEAFFGQGTRLTVV.

The V gene is TRBV18, the J gene TRBJ2-2; no definite D call. The V end lost 6 bases, the J end lost 4 bases, and 6 bases lay between the germline ends. The CDR3 length is 12 residues. Germline V gene lookup returns CDR1 KGHSH and CDR2 LQKENI. The CDR3 nucleotides read TGTGCCAGCTCCCCCTCCACCGGGGAGCTGTTTTTT. Protein: CASSPSTGELFF.

This clone was counted a few times. This chain uses TRBV4-2 with TRBJ2-7; 9 nucleotides agree with TRBD2. CDR1 is LGHNA and CDR2 is YNFKEQ in the germline V gene. The CDR3 is made up of 15 amino acids. Trimming at V came to 2 bases and at J to 0 bases, leaving 2 bases not matched to a gene. The CDR3 DNA reads TGTGCCAGCAGCCAAACTAGCGGGCGCTCCTACGAGCAGTACTTC. It yields the protein CASSQTSGRSYEQYF.